This T cell receptor beta chain was profiled in a study of human T cells and chemical hapten exposure. In germline, CDR1 is MNHNY, CDR2 SVGAGI (reference sequence). V was cut by 2 bases and J by 1 base, with 5 bases left in between. There are 13 residues in the CDR3. This clonotype was counted a few times. Stated time point: patch test 2, 6 weeks after DPC sensitization. As for treatment: therapeutic diphenylcyclopropenone sensitization with weekly scalp DPC. TCRdb passed the RACE reads through MiXCR, listing each CDR3 protein once. The profile shows 110,000 to 150,000 distinct CDR3 sequences, 12% of them singletons.

The sequence was obtained from a woman aged 45-65 years with alopecia areata. Some clones in this sample may be carry-over from other donors' samples. Material: whole blood, obtained in connection with sensitization to the hapten diphenylcyclopropenone (DPC). This sequence joins TRBV6-6 and TRBJ1-1, with a tentative D call TRBD1 (5 bases). CDR3 protein: CASSYDRNTEAFF. The CDR3 nucleotides are TGTGCCAGCAGTTACGACAGGAACACTGAAGCTTTCTTT.